These T cell receptor beta chains were read from a single sample in a study of T-cell reconstitution after alpha-beta-depleted transplantation in children. TCRdb re-analysed the PCR reads in MiXCR, keeping a single row per CDR3 protein. There are hundreds of thousands of distinct CDR3 sequences in the sample; roughly 15% occur only once, and 0.85% to 1.3% lies in the top ten. The specimen comprised PBMCs from the stem cell graft donor, sampled from the stem cell graft. The source is a human donor who donated a stem cell graft to a child with acute myeloid leukemia. The CDR3 runs from the conserved cysteine through the conserved F or W. A D gene is named only where the DNA matches it firmly. The listing skips clone size in some rows; elsewhere it reads once, few, many or a size class.

v_call	d_call	clone_size	j_call	cdr3_aa	cdr3_nt
TRBV20-1	NA	many	TRBJ2-3	CSARADTQYF	TGCAGTGCTAGGGCAGATACGCAGTATTTT
TRBV4-2	TRBD2	NA	TRBJ2-5	CASSRLRTSGQETQYF	TGTGCCAGCAGCCGACTTCGGACTAGCGGGCAAGAGACCCAGTACTTC
TRBV20-1	NA	few	TRBJ2-1	CSASVPFGGLSNNEQFF	TGCAGTGCTAGTGTTCCGTTTGGCGGCCTATCAAACAATGAGCAGTTCTTC
TRBV29-1	NA	NA	TRBJ1-1	CSVGDRPNTEAFF	TGCAGCGTTGGCGACAGACCGAACACTGAAGCTTTCTTT
TRBV24-1	NA	NA	TRBJ2-1	CATSDWGDDEQFF	TGTGCCACCAGTGATTGGGGGGACGATGAGCAGTTCTTC
TRBV6-5	NA	few	TRBJ2-1	CASSLQVPAYNEQFF	TGTGCCAGCAGTTTACAGGTCCCAGCCTACAATGAGCAGTTCTTC
TRBV30	TRBD1	few	TRBJ2-7	CAWGRGTGTYGQYF	TGTGCCTGGGGCAGAGGGACAGGGACCTACGGGCAGTACTTC
TRBV4-1	TRBD2	NA	TRBJ2-5	CASSQVAASGQETQYF	TGCGCCAGCAGCCAAGTGGCGGCTAGCGGCCAAGAGACCCAGTACTTC
TRBV7-2	TRBD2	many	TRBJ2-3	CASSWASGTTDTQYF	TGTGCCAGCAGCTGGGCTAGCGGGACCACAGATACGCAGTATTTT
TRBV18	TRBD1	NA	TRBJ1-2	CASSPVSQGADYGYTF	TGTGCCAGCTCACCTGTTTCGCAGGGGGCCGACTATGGCTACACCTTC
TRBV6-1	TRBD1	few	TRBJ1-5	CASNRGGSPQHF	TGTGCCAGCAACAGGGGAGGTTCGCCCCAGCATTTT
TRBV5-1	TRBD1	few	TRBJ1-4	CASSLATGKQEKLFF	TGCGCCAGCAGCTTGGCGACAGGGAAGCAAGAAAAACTGTTTTTT
TRBV29-1	NA	many	TRBJ2-6	CSVEDLTGANVLTF	TGCAGCGTTGAAGATCTGACTGGGGCCAACGTCCTGACTTTC
TRBV7-2	NA	many	TRBJ2-1	CASSSRPAGLAGRHEQFF	TGTGCCAGCAGCAGCCGACCCGCGGGTCTAGCAGGAAGACATGAGCAGTTCTTC
TRBV6-2/TRBV6-3	NA	many	TRBJ2-1	CASLRRETSREQFF	TGTGCCAGCCTCCGCAGGGAAACAAGCAGGGAGCAGTTCTTC
TRBV29-1	TRBD1	many	TRBJ2-7	CSVVTGNRYEQYF	TGCAGCGTTGTGACAGGGAACAGGTACGAGCAGTACTTC
TRBV7-2	NA	many	TRBJ2-7	CASSRRGSVHEQYF	TGTGCCAGCAGCCGCCGAGGTTCGGTCCACGAGCAGTACTTC
TRBV12-3/TRBV12-4	TRBD2	NA	TRBJ2-2	CASSLTAGENTGELFF	TGTGCCAGCAGTTTAACGGCGGGGGAGAACACCGGGGAGCTGTTTTTT
TRBV7-2	NA	NA	TRBJ1-6	CASSLVGGHRSPLHF	TGTGCCAGCAGCTTAGTGGGGGGGCATAGATCACCCCTCCACTTT
TRBV7-2	NA	few	TRBJ2-1	CASSSSGTRYNEQFF	TGTGCCAGCAGCTCATCCGGGACAAGATATAATGAGCAGTTCTTC
TRBV5-1	TRBD1	few	TRBJ2-1	CASSSDRVGVNEQFF	TGCGCCAGCAGCTCTGACAGGGTAGGGGTCAATGAGCAGTTCTTC
TRBV5-1	TRBD1	few	TRBJ2-1	CASSSLDRAGEEQFF	TGCGCCAGCAGCTCCCTGGACAGGGCTGGGGAGGAGCAGTTCTTC
TRBV20-1	NA	NA	TRBJ1-6	CSARDEVVSSYNSPLHF	TGCAGTGCTAGAGATGAGGTCGTAAGCTCCTATAATTCACCCCTCCACTTT
TRBV29-1	NA	many	TRBJ2-1	CSADMAGQIAYNEQFF	TGCAGCGCTGATATGGCTGGACAGATTGCCTACAATGAGCAGTTCTTC
TRBV20-1	NA	many	TRBJ1-6	CSARLGGNSPLHF	TGCAGTGCTAGGCTGGGAGGCAATTCACCCCTCCACTTT
TRBV5-1	NA	many	TRBJ2-5	CASSLGQEQETQYF	TGCGCCAGCAGCTTGGGGCAGGAACAAGAGACCCAGTACTTC
TRBV7-9	NA	NA	TRBJ2-7	CASGRGPYEQYF	TGTGCCAGCGGACGGGGGCCGTACGAGCAGTACTTC
TRBV12-3/TRBV12-4	TRBD1	NA	TRBJ1-3	CASRGTGDSGNTIYF	TGTGCCAGCAGGGGGACAGGGGACTCTGGAAACACCATATATTTT
TRBV7-9	TRBD1	NA	TRBJ1-2	CASSSQTGGDYGYTF	TGTGCCAGCAGCTCTCAGACAGGGGGCGACTATGGCTACACCTTC
TRBV27	TRBD2	many	TRBJ2-7	CASSQGGSYEQYF	TGTGCCAGCAGCCAGGGAGGGTCCTACGAGCAGTACTTC
TRBV27	NA	many	TRBJ2-7	CASKIRTTSSYEQYF	TGTGCCAGCAAAATCCGGACTACGAGCTCCTACGAGCAGTACTTC
TRBV28	TRBD1	few	TRBJ1-4	CASSGGTAYSF	TGTGCCAGCAGCGGCGGGACAGCATATAGTTTT
TRBV27	TRBD2	few	TRBJ2-3	CASSPSGNPRDTQYF	TGTGCCAGCAGTCCTAGCGGAAATCCACGAGATACGCAGTATTTT
TRBV7-2	TRBD1	NA	TRBJ2-7	CASSWGFYNNRGSYEQYF	TGTGCCAGCAGCTGGGGGTTCTACAATAACAGGGGTTCCTACGAGCAGTACTTC
TRBV11-2	NA	few	TRBJ2-1	CASRPTGAGYNEQFF	TGTGCCAGCAGACCCACAGGGGCGGGATACAATGAGCAGTTCTTC
TRBV28	TRBD2	NA	TRBJ2-3	CASSDSGGDTQYF	TGTGCCAGCAGTGATAGCGGGGGAGATACGCAGTATTTT
TRBV20-1	NA	few	TRBJ1-1	CSAGGYERNTEAFF	TGCAGTGCTGGGGGTTATGAGAGGAACACTGAAGCTTTCTTT
TRBV4-3	NA	NA	TRBJ2-1	CASSRSSSYNEQFF	TGCGCCAGCAGCCGGTCATCCTCCTACAATGAGCAGTTCTTC
TRBV29-1	TRBD1	many	TRBJ2-1	CSVETGSNNEQFF	TGCAGCGTTGAGACAGGGTCCAACAATGAGCAGTTCTTC
TRBV13	NA	many	TRBJ2-1	CASSLRPEDEQFF	TGTGCCAGCAGCTTAAGGCCTGAGGATGAGCAGTTCTTC
TRBV29-1	NA	few	TRBJ1-4	CSVVLGGGEKLFF	TGCAGCGTTGTCCTCGGGGGAGGGGAAAAACTGTTTTTT
TRBV20-1	TRBD2	few	TRBJ2-1	CSASSASGASGYEQFF	TGCAGTGCTAGTTCCGCTAGCGGGGCCTCGGGGTATGAGCAGTTCTTC
TRBV28	TRBD1	NA	TRBJ2-7	CASSLQGQGHEQYF	TGTGCCAGCAGTTTACAAGGACAGGGCCACGAGCAGTACTTC